This TCR beta chain was identified during a study of blood T cell repertoires in COVID-19. In the study overall: Nucleic acid was either cDNA or gDNA, and it came from T cells, B-cell-depleted T cells, or PBMCs.

Which cohort a participant joined came from the clinical history participants gave. Cohort 3 recovered donors had two negative PCRs, clearance, or symptom resolution. CDR3 size: 16 residues. V was pared by 1 base and J by 6 bases, with 16 bases between. The germline CDR1 and CDR2 sequences are LGHNA and YNFKEQ. Clones were sequenced by immunoSEQ multiplex PCR, and TCRdb holds only the in-frame ones, with some missing. The sample shows about 120,000 clones, roughly 84% of them seen only once. The chain combines TRBV4-2 with TRBJ2-1, with D possibly being TRBD2 (6 bases). This receptor was taken from a woman aged 25 to 39 who had recovered from COVID-19. Sequenced: PBMCs or T cells enriched from blood (not recorded which). The CDR3 sequence is CASSQAVLASANEQFF. The CDR3 DNA sequence: TGTGCCAGCAGCCAAGCTGTCCTGGCTAGCGCCAATGAGCAGTTCTTC.